Described below is a single TCR beta chain sequence and its context. Its target antigen remains unknown. It has no much larger one-base neighbor in the sample; base qualities were not kept. CDR1 and CDR2 were assigned from the germline V gene (reference sequence) as LNHDA and SQIVND. Counted from cysteine to phenylalanine, this CDR3 has 13 amino acids. Kept here is only the CDR3 DNA, which spans 39 bases and is read in frame from base 1. Relative to germline, V is 7 bases shorter and J is 3 bases shorter, with 10 bases between their ends. Preparation of the library involved the immunoSEQ multiplex PCR assay. TCRdb provides this immuneACCESS table in a form limited to in-frame rearrangements. Some clones are lacking; in checked studies, under half of them reflect an unresolved V gene, and why the rest are absent is not known. The table for this sample lists approximately 11,000 clones; approximately 89% of them were counted only once. More than 1.5% of the sample is held by the ten biggest clonotypes.

These data are taken from a study of chemoradiotherapy in HPV16-positive cancers (dated 2022 in TCRdb). Turning to the overall study: Functional T-cell assays on cells from a couple of HPV16-positive patients defined candidate HPV-specific T-cell clones and common TCR motifs. Whether T-cell immunity against the HPV oncoproteins E6 and E7 changes during chemoradiotherapy and whether survival is affected by this immunity were examined in the study. Next, the candidate HPV-specific TCRs and motifs were followed in TCR repertoires from roughly 90 patients with HPV-related cancers.

Because repertoires were sampled repeatedly during chemoradiotherapy, clonal expansion in the tumor microenvironment could be followed. The full study reports these points: The functional definition of HPV-specific T cells came from only a couple of HPV16-positive patients, and the survival association was reported for HPV16-positive patients. In HPV16-positive patients, expansion of HPV-responsive T cells during chemoradiotherapy was associated with improved recurrence-free survival. Expansion of candidate HPV-specific clones and E7-related TCR motifs was observed in the tumor microenvironment during treatment, whereas no such expansion was observed for non-HPV-specific T cells.

The starting material was blood, obtained from a patient who underwent chemoradiotherapy. This sequence originates from a human donor with HPV-associated anogenital cancer. The receptor chain draws on TRBV19 and TRBJ1-5; TRBD1 is perhaps the D gene, given 5 matching bases. For the CDR3, the sequence is CASTGYVNQPQHF. Read as DNA, the sequence is TGTGCCAGTACAGGGTATGTCAATCAGCCCCAGCATTTT.